These 2 T cell receptor beta chains came from one sample sequenced in a study of blood T cells in healthy people across ages. Primed by a sample-barcoded 5' primer and a J-beta primer mix, a second PCR proceeded for about 6 to 12 cycles. TCRdb ran MiXCR on the 5' RACE reads and lists one entry per CDR3 protein. The data contain about 580,000 distinct CDR3 sequences, under 55% of them singletons. What was sequenced was blood. The receptor set was obtained from a man of 80 years or more in good health.

Turning to this clonotype: Just one base apart from a much larger clone, this may be a read error. The chain carries TRBV29-1 and TRBJ2-1; TRBD1 matches 8 bases. This CDR3 contains 15 residues. Germline assignment: CDR1 SQVTM and CDR2 ANQGSEA. V was clipped by 0 bases and J by 10 bases; unmatched bases: 11. For the CDR3, the DNA is TGCAGCGTTGAAGATAAACAGGGGGAAACCTACGAGCAGTTCTTC. As protein: CSVEDKQGETYEQFF.

Concerning this clonotype itself: A much larger clone differs by one base, so this may be a read error. The gene calls are TRBV29-1 and TRBJ2-3, with 8 bases fitting TRBD1. This CDR3 region has 13 residues. Germline lookup yields CDR1 SQVTM and CDR2 ANQGSEA. With V trimmed by 3 bases and J by 4 bases, 3 bases remained unmatched. The CDR3 sequence: CSVEGTGADTQYF. CDR3 bases: TGCAGCGTTGAGGGGACAGGAGCAGATACGCAGTATTTT.